These T cell receptor beta chains were read from a single sample in a study of vaccination and CD4 T cells after COVID-19. In TCRdb, the PCR reads were re-called with MiXCR into one record per CDR3 protein. The sample has 8,000 to 9,000 distinct CDR3 sequences; around 48% are singletons. Their target antigens are unknown. Sequencing was performed on CD4+ T cells from blood, cultured in vitro. The origin of the receptors is a human donor in good health. Both conserved end residues are part of each CDR3.

>TRBV20-1|TRBJ2-5
CSARALASGGRIQETQYF
>TRBV7-2|TRBJ1-5
CASSLDTQQPQHF
>TRBV11-3|TRBJ2-2
CASSSPPGHQPNTGELFF
>TRBV12-3/TRBV12-4|TRBJ2-3
CASSLVAGVDTQYF
>TRBV7-2|TRBJ2-2
CASSRVNTGELFF
>TRBV15|TRBJ1-1
CATSRDREDGTEAFF
>TRBV5-4|TRBJ2-6
CASSLGGLATSGANVLTF
>TRBV6-1|TRBJ2-2
CASSGQGSDGELFF
>TRBV19|TRBJ1-6
CASSIGGQGDFNSPLHF
>TRBV4-2|TRBJ1-2
CASSQEGGTNYGYTF
>TRBV6-1|TRBJ2-1
CASSRGDEQFF
>TRBV7-6|TRBJ1-6
CASSLQNLGSPLHF
>TRBV20-1|TRBJ2-3
CSASAGAGPDTDTQYF
>TRBV12-3/TRBV12-4|TRBJ1-2
CASSLGGRRANYGYTF
>TRBV27|TRBJ1-1
CASSLWGSTEAFF
>TRBV27|TRBJ2-7
CASNPTSSYEQYF
>TRBV30|TRBJ1-5
CAWSVRRDYQPQHF
>TRBV7-8|TRBJ2-5
CASSSFPKETQYF
>TRBV15|TRBJ1-5
CATSRTTGAASQPQHF
>TRBV7-7|TRBJ1-1
CASSLAMDTEAFF
>TRBV10-2|TRBJ1-5
CASTGAPRQPQHF
>TRBV7-2|TRBJ2-7
CASSLAGGVSYEQYF
>TRBV20-1|TRBJ2-5
CSARLGGLQETQYF
>TRBV7-6|TRBJ1-4
CASSLKPPGGRSDEKLFF